The rows below give T cell receptor beta chains drawn from one sample of a study of cytomegalovirus exposure and HLA in healthy donors. Only in-frame clones appear in the TCRdb table, and some are missing; sequencing was by immunoSEQ multiplex PCR. The sample carries 97,000 or so clones, about 81% recorded once. The sequencing sample was made of PBMCs. Source of these receptors: a man aged 40-49 years in good health and CMV-seronegative. CDR3s include the opening cysteine and the closing phenylalanine or tryptophan. The D gene is left open where the match is weak. Size is stated for part of the rows, as once, few or many counts, or as a class when the clone is expanded.

V gene: TRBV5-1; J gene: TRBJ2-5; clone size: -; D gene: -; CDR3 DNA: TGCGCCAGCAGCCTGAGGACAGTTCAAGAGACCCAGTACTTC; CDR3 protein: CASSLRTVQETQYF
V gene: TRBV10-1; J gene: TRBJ1-1; clone size: -; D gene: -; CDR3 DNA: TGCGCCAGCAGTGAGTCGGGGGGATCCACTGAAGCTTTCTTT; CDR3 protein: CASSESGGSTEAFF
V gene: TRBV5-6; J gene: TRBJ1-5; clone size: -; D gene: TRBD1; CDR3 DNA: TGTGCCAGCAGCCTCCGGGACAGGGGAAGGGGGCCCCAGCATTTT; CDR3 protein: CASSLRDRGRGPQHF
V gene: TRBV5-1; J gene: TRBJ2-3; clone size: -; D gene: TRBD1; CDR3 DNA: TGCGCCAGCAGACGAAGGACAGGGGTTCCTACAGATACGCAGTATTTT; CDR3 protein: CASRRRTGVPTDTQYF
V gene: TRBV27; J gene: TRBJ1-1; clone size: -; D gene: TRBD1; CDR3 DNA: TGTGCCAGCAGTTTAAGGCCCTCGACAGGGGTTTTTAGCACTGAAGCTTTCTTT; CDR3 protein: CASSLRPSTGVFSTEAFF
V gene: TRBV5-1; J gene: TRBJ1-2; clone size: -; D gene: TRBD1; CDR3 DNA: TGCGCCAGCAGCCCGGGACAGTATGGCTACACCTTC; CDR3 protein: CASSPGQYGYTF
V gene: TRBV2; J gene: TRBJ2-1; clone size: -; D gene: TRBD2; CDR3 DNA: TGTGCCAGCAGGCGGGGCGGGGGGGCCATGAATGAGCAGTTCTTC; CDR3 protein: CASRRGGGAMNEQFF
V gene: TRBV4-1; J gene: TRBJ1-3; clone size: -; D gene: -; CDR3 DNA: TGCGCCAGCAGCCAAGATCGCGGGGTTGGAAACACCATATATTTT; CDR3 protein: CASSQDRGVGNTIYF
V gene: TRBV7-3; J gene: TRBJ2-1; clone size: -; D gene: TRBD2; CDR3 DNA: TGTGCCAGCAGCTTAGATAGCGGGGGGGCCTGGGAGCAGTTCTTC; CDR3 protein: CASSLDSGGAWEQFF
V gene: TRBV5-1; J gene: TRBJ2-3; clone size: -; D gene: TRBD2; CDR3 DNA: TGCGCCAGCACCGTTCTAGCGGGCAGCACAGATACGCAGTATTTT; CDR3 protein: CASTVLAGSTDTQYF
V gene: TRBV4-1; J gene: TRBJ2-5; clone size: -; D gene: TRBD2; CDR3 DNA: TGCGCCAGCAGCGCCCATCGGGGGGGGAAAGAGACCCAGTACTTC; CDR3 protein: CASSAHRGGKETQYF
V gene: TRBV28; J gene: TRBJ2-7; clone size: once; D gene: -; CDR3 DNA: TGTGCCAGCAGGACCCACGTTTTGACAGGCTCCTACGAGCAGTACTTC; CDR3 protein: CASRTHVLTGSYEQYF
V gene: TRBV18; J gene: TRBJ2-6; clone size: -; D gene: -; CDR3 DNA: TGTGCCAGCTCACTGGCGGAGGGGACTGGGGCCAACGTCCTGACTTTC; CDR3 protein: CASSLAEGTGANVLTF
V gene: TRBV6-4; J gene: TRBJ1-3; clone size: -; D gene: -; CDR3 DNA: TGTGCTTTAGGGGGTTGTTTAGGACAGACTGGAAACACCATATATTTT; CDR3 protein: CALGGCLGQTGNTIYF
V gene: TRBV30; J gene: TRBJ1-5; clone size: -; D gene: -; CDR3 DNA: TGTGCCTGGAGTGTCGGCCAGGATCAGCCCCAGCATTTT; CDR3 protein: CAWSVGQDQPQHF
V gene: TRBV7-9; J gene: TRBJ2-5; clone size: -; D gene: -; CDR3 DNA: TGTGCCAGCAGCAACGACATGCTAGAGACCCAGTACTTC; CDR3 protein: CASSNDMLETQYF
V gene: TRBV5-6; J gene: TRBJ2-1; clone size: -; D gene: TRBD2; CDR3 DNA: TGTGCCAGCATCCGGGGGAGGGTTGCTTACAATGAGCAGTTCTTC; CDR3 protein: CASIRGRVAYNEQFF
V gene: TRBV2; J gene: TRBJ1-1; clone size: -; D gene: TRBD1; CDR3 DNA: TGTGCCAGCAGGGAAAGTCGGTCCGGGACAGGGGAAGCTTTCTTT; CDR3 protein: CASRESRSGTGEAFF
V gene: TRBV18; J gene: TRBJ2-7; clone size: once; D gene: -; CDR3 DNA: TGTGCCAGCTCACCAGGCCCAGTCTACGAGCAGTACTTC; CDR3 protein: CASSPGPVYEQYF
V gene: TRBV4-1; J gene: TRBJ1-1; clone size: -; D gene: -; CDR3 DNA: TGCGCCAGCAGCCAAGACAGCCTCGGGGTTAACACTGAAGCTTTCTTT; CDR3 protein: CASSQDSLGVNTEAFF
V gene: TRBV7-8; J gene: TRBJ1-4; clone size: -; D gene: TRBD1; CDR3 DNA: TGTGCCAGCAGCCCGGGGCGCAGGGGGAATGAAAAACTGTTTTTT; CDR3 protein: CASSPGRRGNEKLFF
V gene: TRBV5-6; J gene: TRBJ1-6; clone size: -; D gene: -; CDR3 DNA: TGTGCCAGCAGCTTGTTGGCTTCAAATTCACCCCTCCACTTT; CDR3 protein: CASSLLASNSPLHF
V gene: TRBV14; J gene: TRBJ1-1; clone size: -; D gene: -; CDR3 DNA: TGTGCCAGCAGCCACACGGGGAACACTGAAGCTTTCTTT; CDR3 protein: CASSHTGNTEAFF
V gene: TRBV29-1; J gene: TRBJ1-1; clone size: once; D gene: TRBD1; CDR3 DNA: TGCAGCGCTAGACAGGGGGCCATAGACACTGAAGCTTTCTTT; CDR3 protein: CSARQGAIDTEAFF
V gene: TRBV6-1; J gene: TRBJ1-3; clone size: once; D gene: -; CDR3 DNA: TGTGCCAGCAGTGAATTTGGGCACTCTGGAAACACCATATATTTT; CDR3 protein: CASSEFGHSGNTIYF
V gene: TRBV9; J gene: TRBJ1-2; clone size: -; D gene: -; CDR3 DNA: TGTGCCAGCAGCGGAACAGGGTTCAACTATGGCTACACCTTC; CDR3 protein: CASSGTGFNYGYTF
V gene: TRBV7-2; J gene: TRBJ1-2; clone size: -; D gene: TRBD1; CDR3 DNA: TGTGCCAGCAGTCACGGACAGGGCATTCAGGGCTACACCTTC; CDR3 protein: CASSHGQGIQGYTF
V gene: TRBV28; J gene: TRBJ2-1; clone size: -; D gene: TRBD1; CDR3 DNA: TGTGCCAGCAGTAAGGAGGGCCCAGGGGGCTCCTCGCATGAGCAGTTCTTC; CDR3 protein: CASSKEGPGGSSHEQFF
V gene: TRBV5-1; J gene: TRBJ2-1; clone size: -; D gene: TRBD2; CDR3 DNA: TGCGCCAGCAGCTTGGGCCGGGGGGGCTACAATGAGCAGTTCTTC; CDR3 protein: CASSLGRGGYNEQFF
V gene: TRBV4-1; J gene: TRBJ2-7; clone size: once; D gene: -; CDR3 DNA: TGCGCCAGCAGCCAAAGCTGGGTTATGGGGCAGGGCTACGAGCAGTACTTC; CDR3 protein: CASSQSWVMGQGYEQYF
V gene: TRBV6-1; J gene: TRBJ1-5; clone size: -; D gene: -; CDR3 DNA: TGTGCCAGCAGTGAACCCGGGATCCAGCCCCAGCATTTT; CDR3 protein: CASSEPGIQPQHF
V gene: TRBV10-3; J gene: TRBJ2-1; clone size: -; D gene: TRBD1; CDR3 DNA: TGTGCCATCGGACAGGGTATATACAATGAGCAGTTCTTC; CDR3 protein: CAIGQGIYNEQFF
V gene: TRBV2; J gene: TRBJ1-5; clone size: -; D gene: -; CDR3 DNA: TGTGCCAGCAGTGAAAGTGAGGATCGCAATCAGCCCCAGCATTTT; CDR3 protein: CASSESEDRNQPQHF
V gene: TRBV27; J gene: TRBJ1-1; clone size: -; D gene: -; CDR3 DNA: TGTGCCAGCAGTTTATTCATGCCCGTCGGCACTGAAGCTTTCTTT; CDR3 protein: CASSLFMPVGTEAFF
V gene: TRBV2; J gene: TRBJ2-1; clone size: -; D gene: TRBD1; CDR3 DNA: TGTGCCAGCACCCGGACAGGGTACAATGAGCAGTTCTTC; CDR3 protein: CASTRTGYNEQFF
V gene: TRBV4-1; J gene: TRBJ1-1; clone size: -; D gene: -; CDR3 DNA: TGCGCCAGCAGCCAAGAGACAGGTGAAGCTTTCTTT; CDR3 protein: CASSQETGEAFF
V gene: TRBV5-4; J gene: TRBJ2-3; clone size: -; D gene: TRBD2; CDR3 DNA: TGTGCCAGCAGCTTCCGGTCGGGGGGAAGCACAGATACGCAGTATTTT; CDR3 protein: CASSFRSGGSTDTQYF
V gene: TRBV9; J gene: TRBJ2-5; clone size: -; D gene: TRBD1; CDR3 DNA: TGTGCCAGCAGCGTACGGACAGGGGGCTTAGAGACCCAGTACTTC; CDR3 protein: CASSVRTGGLETQYF
V gene: TRBV5-1; J gene: TRBJ1-1; clone size: -; D gene: -; CDR3 DNA: TGCGCCAGCAGCGGACTAATGATAGAGAGCCTGAACACTGAAGCTTTCTTT; CDR3 protein: CASSGLMIESLNTEAFF
V gene: TRBV6-5; J gene: TRBJ2-7; clone size: few; D gene: TRBD1; CDR3 DNA: TGTGCCAGCAGTGCCCGGACAGGGAACCACGAGCAGTACTTC; CDR3 protein: CASSARTGNHEQYF
V gene: TRBV29-1; J gene: TRBJ1-1; clone size: -; D gene: -; CDR3 DNA: TGCAGCGGGGGGGGGTTTGGCGTGAACACTGAAGCTTTCTTT; CDR3 protein: CSGGGFGVNTEAFF
V gene: TRBV7-9; J gene: TRBJ2-1; clone size: -; D gene: TRBD2; CDR3 DNA: TGTGCCAGCATCCCCTCGGGGGGGAACTACAATGAGCAGTTCTTC; CDR3 protein: CASIPSGGNYNEQFF
V gene: TRBV28; J gene: TRBJ2-7; clone size: -; D gene: TRBD2; CDR3 DNA: TGTGCCAGCAGTTCCCATGGGGGACTAGCGGGGATTCTCTTC; CDR3 protein: CASSSHGGLAGILF
V gene: TRBV20-1; J gene: TRBJ2-7; clone size: -; D gene: -; CDR3 DNA: TGCAGTGCCAGAGGGCCCGAGCAGTACTTC; CDR3 protein: CSARGPEQYF
V gene: TRBV6-6; J gene: TRBJ1-2; clone size: -; D gene: TRBD1; CDR3 DNA: TGTGCCAGCAAGAAGACAGGGGCGCGCTATGGCTACACCTTC; CDR3 protein: CASKKTGARYGYTF
V gene: TRBV14; J gene: TRBJ2-5; clone size: -; D gene: -; CDR3 DNA: TGTGCCAGCAGCCAAGAAGGGGCACGAGCGACCCAGTACTTC; CDR3 protein: CASSQEGARATQYF
V gene: TRBV27; J gene: TRBJ1-2; clone size: -; D gene: -; CDR3 DNA: TGTGCCAGCAGTTTATCGGCCCACTATGGCTACACCTTC; CDR3 protein: CASSLSAHYGYTF
V gene: TRBV27; J gene: TRBJ1-2; clone size: -; D gene: -; CDR3 DNA: TGTGCCACCTTCAGCCGGGGTGACTATGGCTACACCTTC; CDR3 protein: CATFSRGDYGYTF
V gene: TRBV2; J gene: TRBJ1-2; clone size: -; D gene: TRBD1; CDR3 DNA: TGTGCCAGCAGTGACACCGCGACAGGGCCGTACGGCTACACCTTC; CDR3 protein: CASSDTATGPYGYTF
V gene: TRBV6-1; J gene: TRBJ2-7; clone size: few; D gene: -; CDR3 DNA: TGTGCCAGCAGTGTTCGGGACACGGATTGGGTCGAGCAGTACTTC; CDR3 protein: CASSVRDTDWVEQYF
V gene: TRBV5-4; J gene: TRBJ1-5; clone size: -; D gene: -; CDR3 DNA: TGTGCCAGCAGCGATGGTACAGGGATCAATCAGCCCCAGCATTTT; CDR3 protein: CASSDGTGINQPQHF